This T cell receptor beta chain was recorded in a study of T cell responses to AZD1222 COVID-19 vaccine. The table came from immunoSEQ multiplex PCR; TCRdb's copy has only in-frame clones and leaves some out. The sample gives under 85,000 clones, around 90% of which show up once; approximately 5.4% is in the top ten. The CDR3 contains 14 residues. Trimming left V 2 bases short and J 10 bases short, with 18 bases between. Looked up from germline, CDR1 is SQVTM and CDR2 is ANQGSEA. Here the sequenced sample was peripheral blood, taken on day 0 of MenACWY control vaccination. The gene calls are TRBV29-1 and TRBJ2-1; possible D gene TRBD2, 5 bases. This sequence originates from an adult in good health. As DNA, the CDR3 is TGCAGCGTTGAACGGTCGCGGGTGTGGGGAGAGCAGTTCTTC. This translates into CSVERSRVWGEQFF.